This TCR beta chain was sequenced in a study of cytomegalovirus exposure and HLA in healthy donors. As for the study in general: From HLA-typed donors, an early data release held roughly 80 million unique TCRs. Study observations and caveats: TCR beta chains associated with HLA were, in a later analysis, more clonally expanded than equally common others. Prior analysis indicated that the majority of TCR beta V segments exhibited productivity approximately 87% or approximately 30% of the time. Apart from CMV serostatus, no immune exposure information was available.

The CDR3 spans 15 residues. Germline V CDR1 and CDR2: SEHNR, FQNEAQ (reference sequence). Trimming cost V 4 bases and J 4 bases; bases outside gene matches: 6. The PCR used 60 Vbeta and 13 Jbeta primers. Produced via immunoSEQ multiplex PCR; TCRdb's table is partial and in-frame only. The sample contains approximately 150,000 clones, around 80% of which appear only once. To note about this clone: Antigen unknown.

Sequenced input: PBMCs. The J gene is TRBJ1-2, the V gene TRBV7-9, with TRBD1 matching 10 bases. The source of this sequence is a man between 18 and 29 years old in good health and CMV-seropositive. The CDR3: CASSSSGTGVYGYTF. CDR3 DNA: TGTGCCAGCAGCTCCTCGGGGACAGGGGTCTATGGCTACACCTTC. The full variable domain, completed using reference TRBV7-9 and TRBJ1-2, is DTGVSQNPRHKITKRGQNVTFRCDPISEHNRLYWYRQTLGQGPEFLTYFQNEAQLEKSRLLSDRFSAERPKGSFSTLEIQRTEQGDSAMYLCASSSSGTGVYGYTFGSGTRLTVV.